The 26 T cell receptor beta chains below were found in one sample sequenced in a study of T cells after yellow fever vaccination. TCRdb reprocessed the 5' RACE reads with MiXCR, giving one entry per CDR3 protein. Of 340,000 or so distinct CDR3 sequences detected, 12% appear once; the ten largest clones hold roughly 3.1%. Material: CD4+ T cells sorted from PBMCs, obtained 15 days after the yellow fever booster vaccination. These receptors all come from a man aged 18-30 years who received the YFV17D yellow fever vaccine.

This clonotype was recorded a few times. J is TRBJ1-1 and V is TRBV29-1; perhaps TRBD1 as D (6 bases). The CDR3 has 13 residues. Germline-derived CDR1 and CDR2 are SQVTM and ANQGSEA. Trimming cost V 1 base and J 8 bases, with 14 bases left between them. CDR3: CSVEGGQGSEAFF. The CDR3 DNA follows: TGCAGCGTTGAAGGGGGCCAGGGGAGCGAAGCTTTCTTT.

The table lists this clonotype with a few counts. V usage is TRBV7-2 and J usage is TRBJ2-5, with a possible D match to TRBD2 (6 bases). The CDR3 extends over 15 amino acids. CDR1 SGHTA and CDR2 FQGNSA come from the germline V gene. Trimming left V 3 bases short and J 7 bases short, with 18 bases between. CDR3 sequence (DNA): TGTGCCAGCAGCTTCAAGGGAGGTGCGCTTGTGACCCAGTACTTC. Translated, it gives CASSFKGGALVTQYF.

V is TRBV6-2 or TRBV6-3 and J is TRBJ2-3; 10 bases fit TRBD2. The CDR3 spans 16 residues. Trimming at V came to 5 bases and at J to 5 bases, leaving 10 bases not matched to a gene. Germline V gene sequence: CDR1 MNHEY, CDR2 SVGEGT. In nucleotides, the CDR3 is TGTGCCAGCAGTACAGGTCTAGCGGGGGTTATAGATACGCAGTATTTT. Its translation is CASSTGLAGVIDTQYF.

This clonotype was observed a handful of times. V usage is TRBV11-2 and J usage is TRBJ2-1; unclear D gene. This CDR3 spans 14 amino acids. Per germline, CDR1 SGHAT and CDR2 FQNNGV. Trimming shortened V by 7 bases and J by 6 bases, and 16 bases separated the two germline ends. The CDR3 DNA sequence: TGTGCCAGCACCACCGGACGGGTTAGCAATGAGCAGTTCTTC. This codes for CASTTGRVSNEQFF.

A few counts support this clonotype. V usage is TRBV7-2 and J usage is TRBJ1-2, with D unclear. V lost 3 bases, J lost 4 bases, and 9 bases lay in between. Per the germline V gene, CDR1 is SGHTA and CDR2 is FQGNSA. The CDR3 runs 13 residues. This chain's CDR3 is CASSFGGGYGYTF. CDR3 bases: TGTGCCAGCAGCTTTGGAGGCGGCTATGGCTACACCTTC. The entire variable domain, with the rest obtained from reference TRBV7-2 and TRBJ1-2, is as follows: GAGVSQSPSNKVTEKGKDVELRCDPISGHTALYWYRQSLGQGLEFLIYFQGNSAPDKSGLPSDRFSAERTGGSVSTLTIQRTQQEDSAVYLCASSFGGGYGYTFGSGTRLTVV.

The J gene is TRBJ2-7, the V gene TRBV5-1, with a tentative D call TRBD2 (5 bases). In germline, CDR1 is SGHRS, CDR2 YFSETQ. V dropped 6 bases and J dropped 7 bases, with 17 bases sitting between them. This CDR3 is 13 amino acids long. CDR3 sequence (DNA): TGCGCCAGCACCCAACCGGGGTCTCGGGAGCAGTACTTC. This encodes CASTQPGSREQYF. Based on the CDR3 plus reference TRBV5-1 and TRBJ2-7, the full variable domain is KAGVTQTPRYLIKTRGQQVTLSCSPISGHRSVSWYQQTPGQGLQFLFEYFSETQRNKGNFPGRFSGRQFSNSRSEMNVSTLELGDSALYLCASTQPGSREQYFGPGTRLTVT.

This clonotype was seen ten or more times. The rearrangement uses TRBV7-9 and TRBJ1-2; D is unclear. Trimming took off 5 bases at V and 0 bases at J, with 7 bases between the two ends. CDR1 and CDR2 from the germline V gene are SEHNR and FQNEAQ (reference sequence). The CDR3 consists of 13 residues. CDR3 sequence (DNA): TGTGCCAGCAGCCGTCTCCCTAACTATGGCTACACCTTC. Protein sequence: CASSRLPNYGYTF.

This clonotype came up many times. This chain uses TRBV24-1 with TRBJ2-7; D not certain. The V gene lost 9 bases and the J gene lost 5 bases, with 16 bases spanning the gap. The CDR3 covers 13 residues. Germline CDR1 is KGHDR and CDR2 is SFDVKD. The CDR3 sequence is CATLAGRKNEQYF. CDR3 sequence (DNA): TGTGCCACCTTGGCTGGGCGGAAGAACGAGCAGTACTTC.

The CDR3 is CATSDFTRGKAETQYF. The CDR3, as DNA: TGTGCCACCAGTGATTTCACCAGGGGGAAGGCGGAGACCCAGTACTTC. The genes are TRBV24-1 and TRBJ2-5; 7 bases match TRBD1. The CDR3 consists of 16 residues. The V gene end was trimmed by 1 base and the J gene end by 5 bases; junction bases not matched to a gene: 9. The germline V gene encodes CDR1 KGHDR and CDR2 SFDVKD.

The chain recombines TRBV6-5 with TRBJ2-3; the D gene is possibly TRBD2 (6 bases). Trimming shortened V by 5 bases and J by 2 bases, and 17 bases separated the two germline ends. The V gene's germline CDR1 is MNHEY and CDR2 SVGAGI. The CDR3 has 16 residues. The CDR3 DNA sequence: TGTGCCAGCAGTCTGACCTGGAGGGCCAACACAGATACGCAGTATTTT. Translation gives CASSLTWRANTDTQYF.

This clonotype came up a few times. The chain has TRBV28 and TRBJ2-1, with TRBD2 as a possible D gene (5 bases). The CDR3 runs 16 residues. Germline CDR1 reads MDHEN; CDR2 reads SYDVKM. Trimming shortened V by 3 bases and J by 14 bases, and 26 bases separated the two germline ends. This chain's CDR3 is CASSLPSGNAAPAKFF. DNA for the CDR3: TGTGCCAGCAGTTTGCCCTCGGGGAACGCAGCCCCCGCAAAGTTCTTC.

The V call is TRBV11-2, the J call TRBJ1-6; D uncertain. Per germline, CDR1 SGHAT and CDR2 FQNNGV. The CDR3 loop spans 15 amino acids. Between the trimmed V and J ends, which lost 2 bases and 7 bases, there was a span of 12 bases. As DNA, the CDR3 is TGTGCCAGCAGCTTATTGGGGTTGGGGAATTCACCCCTCCACTTT. This encodes CASSLLGLGNSPLHF.

The V and J genes are TRBV6-6 and TRBJ1-1, with D perhaps TRBD1 (5 bases). V lost 7 bases and J lost 11, with 23 bases in between. The V gene's germline CDR1 is MNHNY and CDR2 SVGAGI (reference sequence). The length of the CDR3 is 14 residues. CDR3 DNA: TGTGCCAGCATACCCGCAGGGCCCCCTTTGGCGGCTTTCTTT. This translates into CASIPAGPPLAAFF.

This clonotype was seen more than once but under ten times. The rearrangement uses TRBV7-2 and TRBJ2-6, with a tentative D call TRBD1 (5 bases). Trimming removed 3 bases from V and 2 bases from J, with 11 bases in between. The CDR3 is 16 amino acids. From germline, CDR1 is SGHTA and CDR2 FQGNSA. DNA of the CDR3: TGTGCCAGCAGCTTTGCAGGGCGAGCTGGGGCCAACGTCCTGACTTTC. It is translated as CASSFAGRAGANVLTF.

Points on this clonotype: This may stem from a read error, because a much larger clone lies one nucleotide away. This rearrangement joins TRBV4-3 to TRBJ2-6; D might be TRBD1 (6 bases). Germline V lookup: CDR1 LGHNA, CDR2 YSLEER. The CDR3 is 15 amino acids. CDR3 sequence: CASSQEGAGAIVLTF. DNA of the CDR3: TGCGCCAGCAGCCAAGAGGGGGCTGGGGCCATCGTCCTGACTTTC.

The chain uses TRBV3-1 and TRBJ1-1, with a weak D call TRBD1 (6 bases). CDR1 and CDR2 from the germline V gene are LGHDT and YNNKEL (reference sequence). The CDR3 is 14 amino acids. Trimming cost V 3 bases and J 10 bases, with 18 bases left between them. DNA of the CDR3: TGTGCCAGCAGCCACCTGCAGGGGCCCCCTGGAGCTTTCTTT. Encoded protein: CASSHLQGPPGAFF.

This clonotype has a count of ten or more. The chain links TRBV12-3 or TRBV12-4 to TRBJ1-5; maybe TRBD1 (6 bases). Trimming shortened V by 6 bases and J by 7 bases, and 16 bases separated the two germline ends. The CDR3 loop spans 14 amino acids. The CDR3 DNA sequence: TGTGCCAGCAGAAGGGGGGGTCTCGGCCAGCCCCAGCATTTT. Translating gives CASRRGGLGQPQHF.

This clonotype has only a few counts. The rearrangement links TRBV5-6 to TRBJ1-1, with 9 bases fitting TRBD1. The V gene's germline CDR1 is SGHDT and CDR2 YYEEEE. With V trimmed by 6 bases and J by 2 bases, 11 bases remained unmatched. This CDR3 comprises 16 residues. The CDR3 here is CASIDYRGRANTEAFF. The CDR3 nucleotides are TGTGCCAGCATCGACTACAGGGGGCGTGCAAACACTGAAGCTTTCTTT.

The sample holds a few counts of this clonotype. The V and J genes are TRBV7-6 and TRBJ2-1, with 14 bases matching TRBD2. Germline CDR1 SGHVS, CDR2 FNYEAQ. This CDR3 region has 19 residues. Trimming at V came to 4 bases and at J to 0 bases, leaving 8 bases not matched to a gene. CDR3 residues: CASSSRLAGGLSSYNEQFF. CDR3 nucleotides: TGTGCCAGCAGCTCGAGACTAGCGGGGGGGCTGAGCTCCTACAATGAGCAGTTCTTC.

This clonotype turned up a few times. This chain connects TRBV7-2 to TRBJ1-6; D is perhaps TRBD1 (6 bases). The ends were cut back, 3 bases at V and 3 bases at J, with 12 bases in the middle. CDR3 length: 16 residues. CDR1 is SGHTA, CDR2 FQGNSA, per germline. DNA of the CDR3: TGTGCCAGCAGCTTGGTGGGGGCAGGCTATAATTCACCCCTCCACTTT. This codes for CASSLVGAGYNSPLHF. Supplemented by reference TRBV7-2 and TRBJ1-6, the full variable domain reads GAGVSQSPSNKVTEKGKDVELRCDPISGHTALYWYRQSLGQGLEFLIYFQGNSAPDKSGLPSDRFSAERTGGSVSTLTIQRTQQEDSAVYLCASSLVGAGYNSPLHFGNGTRLTVT.

The V gene is TRBV11-2, the J gene TRBJ1-2; TRBD1 aligns across 10 bases. The CDR3 runs 14 residues. The V and J ends lost 3 bases and 6 bases, in that order; junction bases with no gene match: 4. CDR1 is SGHAT and CDR2 is FQNNGV in the germline V gene. The CDR3, as DNA: TGTGCCAGCAGCTTGGGGGACAGGGGCGATGGCTACACCTTC. This encodes CASSLGDRGDGYTF.

V and J are TRBV7-2 and TRBJ2-7; D unclear. The V end lost 3 bases, the J end lost 2 bases, and 8 bases lay between the germline ends. Germline loops: CDR1 SGHTA, CDR2 FQGNSA. CDR3 length: 13 amino acids. CDR3 in amino acids: CASSLSPPYEQYF. CDR3 bases: TGTGCCAGCAGCTTGAGCCCTCCCTACGAGCAGTACTTC.

This clonotype was found a few times. The chain couples TRBV20-1 to TRBJ2-4; TRBD2 matches at 8 bases. This CDR3 spans 13 amino acids. Germline trimming cut 6 bases from V and 8 bases from J; bases unmatched to any gene: 9. Germline V gene data show CDR1 as DFQATT and CDR2 as SNEGSKA (reference sequence). The CDR3 DNA reads TGCAGTGCCCCTTCCCCCGGGGGGGACATTCAGTACTTC. Translating it yields CSAPSPGGDIQYF.

This chain joins TRBV7-2 and TRBJ2-3; TRBD2 is a possible D gene (5 bases). Trimming removed 4 bases at V and 5 bases at J, with 10 bases between. Germline CDR1 and CDR2: SGHTA and FQGNSA. This CDR3 comprises 13 residues. CDR3 protein: CASSSRAEDTQYF. The CDR3 DNA reads TGTGCCAGCAGCTCCCGAGCGGAAGATACGCAGTATTTT.

The rearrangement uses TRBV7-9 and TRBJ2-3; D possibly corresponds to TRBD1 (6 bases). The CDR3 runs 15 residues. Trimming took 5 bases from V and 2 from J, leaving 14 bases between them. Germline loops: CDR1 SEHNR, CDR2 FQNEAQ (reference sequence). The CDR3 sequence: CASSPRDTYTDTQYF. CDR3 nucleotide sequence: TGTGCCAGCAGCCCCCGGGACACCTACACAGATACGCAGTATTTT.

This clonotype was recorded many times. The chain couples TRBV27 to TRBJ1-1; D is unresolved. Trimming cost V 5 bases and J 1 base, with 8 bases left between them. The CDR3 contains 13 residues. Germline V gene lookup returns CDR1 MNHEY and CDR2 SMNVEV (reference sequence). The CDR3 DNA reads TGTGCCAGCAGTACCGGGAAGAACACTGAAGCTTTCTTT. Translated: CASSTGKNTEAFF.